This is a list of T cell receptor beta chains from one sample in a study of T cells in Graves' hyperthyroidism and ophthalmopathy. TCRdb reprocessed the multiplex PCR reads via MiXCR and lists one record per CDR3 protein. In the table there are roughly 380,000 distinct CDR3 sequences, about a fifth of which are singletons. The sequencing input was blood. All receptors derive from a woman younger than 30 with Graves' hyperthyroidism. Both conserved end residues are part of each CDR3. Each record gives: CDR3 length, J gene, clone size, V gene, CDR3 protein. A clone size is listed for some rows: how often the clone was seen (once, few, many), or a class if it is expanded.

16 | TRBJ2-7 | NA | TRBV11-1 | CASSNTGTGDSYEQYF
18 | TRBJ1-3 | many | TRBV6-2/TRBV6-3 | CASSYSVLALGAGNTIYF
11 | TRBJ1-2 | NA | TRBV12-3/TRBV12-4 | CASRNRDGYTF
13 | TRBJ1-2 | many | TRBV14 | CASARDRGLGYTF
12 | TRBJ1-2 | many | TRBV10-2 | CACQTGDYGYTF
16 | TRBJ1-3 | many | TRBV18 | CASSPGRETSGNTIYF
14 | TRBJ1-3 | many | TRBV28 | CASSLLVGGNTIYF
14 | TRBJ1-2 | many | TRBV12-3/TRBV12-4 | CASTPRRLGLGYTF
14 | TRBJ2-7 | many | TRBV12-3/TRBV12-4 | CASSSEQGSYEQYF
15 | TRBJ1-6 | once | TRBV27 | CASSSSGQGRGPLHF
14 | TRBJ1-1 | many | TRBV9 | CASSVAPVGTEAFF